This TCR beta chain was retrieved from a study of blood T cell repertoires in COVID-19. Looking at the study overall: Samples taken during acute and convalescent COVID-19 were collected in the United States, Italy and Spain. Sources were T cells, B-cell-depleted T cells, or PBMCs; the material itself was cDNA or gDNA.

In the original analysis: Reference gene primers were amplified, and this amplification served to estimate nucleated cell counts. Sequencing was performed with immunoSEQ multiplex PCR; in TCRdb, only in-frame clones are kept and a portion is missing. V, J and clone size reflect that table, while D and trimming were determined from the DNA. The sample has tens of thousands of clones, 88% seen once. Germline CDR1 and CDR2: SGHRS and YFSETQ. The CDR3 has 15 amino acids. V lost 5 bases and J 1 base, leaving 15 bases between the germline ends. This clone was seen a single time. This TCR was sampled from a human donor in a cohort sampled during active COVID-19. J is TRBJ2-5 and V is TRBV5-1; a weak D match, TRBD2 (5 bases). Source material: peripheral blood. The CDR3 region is CASSFSSGIQETQYF. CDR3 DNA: TGCGCCAGCAGTTTTTCCTCCGGGATCCAAGAGACCCAGTACTTC.